This T cell receptor beta chain was recorded in a study of blood T cell repertoires in COVID-19. The CDR3 runs to 17 residues. V lost 4 bases to trimming and J lost 0 bases; unmatched junction nucleotides: 9. Per germline, CDR1 LNHDA and CDR2 SQIVND (reference sequence). Sequenced by immunoSEQ multiplex PCR; TCRdb stores in-frame clones only, minus some. The profile shows about 110,000 clones, approximately 68% of them singletons. Sequencing was performed on peripheral blood. The sequence derives from an older woman with acute or convalescent COVID-19. The chain uses TRBV19 and TRBJ2-3; 8 bases align to TRBD2. CDR3 protein: CASSNKASGLSTDTQYF. CDR3 DNA sequence: TGTGCCAGTAGTAACAAGGCTAGCGGGCTTAGCACAGATACGCAGTATTTT. The variable domain in full, completed from reference TRBV19 and TRBJ2-3, reads DGGITQSPKYLFRKEGQNVTLSCEQNLNHDAMYWYRQDPGQGLRLIYYSQIVNDFQKGDIAEGYSVSREKKESFPLTVTSAQKNPTAFYLCASSNKASGLSTDTQYFGPGTRLTVL.